This T cell receptor (beta chain) was found in a study of early T cells in non-severe SARS-CoV-2 infection. Molecules of cDNA were individually given unique molecular identifiers that were attached to them. TCRdb called the 5' RACE reads again in MiXCR, with one record for every CDR3 protein. The table has 75,000 to 95,000 distinct CDR3 sequences, about 15% seen once; the top ten hold approximately 5.1%. This CDR3 spans 14 amino acids. The V and J ends lost 6 bases and 4 bases, in that order; junction bases with no gene match: 7. This clonotype was sampled from an adult who was a healthcare worker with PCR-confirmed SARS-CoV-2 infection or an uninfected control (not recorded which). The gene calls are TRBV12-3 or TRBV12-4 and TRBJ1-1; TRBD1 matches at 8 bases. The source material was whole blood, sampled at baseline. The CDR3 DNA sequence: TGTGCCAGCAGGCCTGCAGGGGGCTTCACTGAAGCTTTCTTT. It is translated as CASRPAGGFTEAFF.